Listed below are T cell receptor beta chains from one sample, sequenced in a study of T-cell reconstitution after alpha-beta-depleted transplantation in children. One entry per CDR3 protein results from TCRdb running MiXCR on the PCR reads. The repertoire holds approximately 630,000 distinct CDR3 sequences, with roughly 14% as singletons. Sequenced material: PBMCs, taken before TCRalphabeta/CD19-depleted stem cell transplant. These receptors all stem from a girl aged 2 to 10 with congenital amegakaryocytic thrombocytopenia, due to receive a stem cell transplant. CDR3s include the opening cysteine and the closing phenylalanine or tryptophan. Fields, in order: clone size, V gene, D gene, J gene, CDR3 protein, CDR3 DNA. D genes are given only for firm matches. Clone sizes are given selectively: once, few, many, or a class where the clone is expanded.

clone_size: -
v_call: TRBV4-1
d_call: -
j_call: TRBJ2-2
cdr3_aa: CASSQDLGQSTGELFF
cdr3_nt: TGCGCCAGCAGCCAAGATCTCGGCCAGAGCACCGGGGAGCTGTTTTTT

clone_size: many
v_call: TRBV12-3/TRBV12-4
d_call: -
j_call: TRBJ2-2
cdr3_aa: CASGLRTGNTGELFF
cdr3_nt: TGTGCCAGCGGACTCCGGACTGGGAACACCGGGGAGCTGTTTTTT

clone_size: many
v_call: TRBV6-1
d_call: TRBD1
j_call: TRBJ2-2
cdr3_aa: CASSQQGALNTGELFF
cdr3_nt: TGTGCCAGCAGTCAACAGGGGGCTCTAAACACCGGGGAGCTGTTTTTT

clone_size: -
v_call: TRBV20-1
d_call: -
j_call: TRBJ2-2
cdr3_aa: CSASQDSLGGTGELFF
cdr3_nt: TGCAGTGCTAGTCAGGACAGCCTTGGGGGGACCGGGGAGCTGTTTTTT

clone_size: -
v_call: TRBV20-1
d_call: -
j_call: TRBJ1-2
cdr3_aa: CSARWGDHLYGYTF
cdr3_nt: TGCAGTGCTAGATGGGGGGACCACCTCTATGGCTACACCTTC

clone_size: few
v_call: TRBV28
d_call: -
j_call: TRBJ2-5
cdr3_aa: CASSIVGPQETQYF
cdr3_nt: TGTGCCAGCAGTATAGTTGGGCCACAAGAGACCCAGTACTTC

clone_size: -
v_call: TRBV5-1
d_call: TRBD1
j_call: TRBJ1-1
cdr3_aa: CASSWGTGLNTEAFF
cdr3_nt: TGCGCCAGCAGCTGGGGGACAGGCCTGAACACTGAAGCTTTCTTT

clone_size: -
v_call: TRBV20-1
d_call: -
j_call: TRBJ2-2
cdr3_aa: CSASEYESLTGELFF
cdr3_nt: TGCAGTGCTAGTGAATATGAAAGCCTGACCGGGGAGCTGTTTTTT

clone_size: -
v_call: TRBV5-6
d_call: -
j_call: TRBJ2-1
cdr3_aa: CASSFPIAPNEQFF
cdr3_nt: TGTGCCAGCAGTTTTCCCATAGCGCCCAATGAGCAGTTCTTC

clone_size: many
v_call: TRBV20-1
d_call: -
j_call: TRBJ2-5
cdr3_aa: CSAAGGSDLPETQYF
cdr3_nt: TGCAGTGCTGCCGGGGGTTCGGATCTACCCGAGACCCAGTACTTC

clone_size: many
v_call: TRBV5-1
d_call: -
j_call: TRBJ2-5
cdr3_aa: CASSLAHNSETQYF
cdr3_nt: TGCGCCAGCAGCTTGGCCCATAATTCGGAGACCCAGTACTTC

clone_size: many
v_call: TRBV12-3/TRBV12-4
d_call: -
j_call: TRBJ1-1
cdr3_aa: CASRGTGPNTEAFF
cdr3_nt: TGTGCCAGCAGAGGGACCGGGCCGAACACTGAAGCTTTCTTT

clone_size: -
v_call: TRBV10-3
d_call: TRBD2
j_call: TRBJ2-7
cdr3_aa: CAIHPGTSGMDEQYF
cdr3_nt: TGTGCCATCCACCCAGGGACTAGCGGGATGGACGAGCAGTACTTC

clone_size: many
v_call: TRBV7-6
d_call: TRBD2
j_call: TRBJ2-7
cdr3_aa: CASSLLAGDYEQYF
cdr3_nt: TGTGCCAGCAGCTTACTAGCGGGAGATTACGAGCAGTACTTC

clone_size: few
v_call: TRBV5-1
d_call: -
j_call: TRBJ2-3
cdr3_aa: CASSLEGGLGFPDTQYF
cdr3_nt: TGCGCCAGCAGCTTGGAAGGGGGACTGGGGTTTCCAGATACGCAGTATTTT

clone_size: many
v_call: TRBV7-9
d_call: TRBD2
j_call: TRBJ2-3
cdr3_aa: CASSLLLAGDGDTQYF
cdr3_nt: TGTGCCAGCAGCTTATTACTAGCGGGAGATGGAGATACGCAGTATTTT

clone_size: few
v_call: TRBV7-9
d_call: -
j_call: TRBJ1-1
cdr3_aa: CASSWVTEAFF
cdr3_nt: TGTGCCAGCAGCTGGGTCACTGAAGCTTTCTTT

clone_size: many
v_call: TRBV29-1
d_call: -
j_call: TRBJ2-2
cdr3_aa: CSVVLSGWTGELFF
cdr3_nt: TGCAGCGTTGTACTATCAGGGTGGACCGGGGAGCTGTTTTTT

clone_size: -
v_call: TRBV20-1
d_call: -
j_call: TRBJ2-5
cdr3_aa: CSASGGDKEETQYF
cdr3_nt: TGCAGTGCTAGCGGGGGTGACAAAGAAGAGACCCAGTACTTC

clone_size: few
v_call: TRBV3-1
d_call: -
j_call: TRBJ2-7
cdr3_aa: CASSQGLADEQYF
cdr3_nt: TGTGCCAGCAGCCAAGGCCTAGCCGACGAGCAGTACTTC

clone_size: -
v_call: TRBV5-1
d_call: -
j_call: TRBJ1-5
cdr3_aa: CASSDGDGNQPQHF
cdr3_nt: TGCGCCAGCAGCGATGGGGACGGAAATCAGCCCCAGCATTTT

clone_size: -
v_call: TRBV20-1
d_call: TRBD2
j_call: TRBJ2-7
cdr3_aa: CSASPSGSDEQYF
cdr3_nt: TGCAGTGCTAGCCCTAGCGGGAGCGACGAGCAGTACTTC

clone_size: many
v_call: TRBV19
d_call: -
j_call: TRBJ2-7
cdr3_aa: CASSTPVGYEQYF
cdr3_nt: TGTGCCAGTAGTACTCCCGTCGGCTACGAGCAGTACTTC

clone_size: many
v_call: TRBV29-1
d_call: TRBD2
j_call: TRBJ2-5
cdr3_aa: CSVEDGAGGLETQYF
cdr3_nt: TGCAGCGTTGAAGATGGAGCGGGAGGTCTGGAGACCCAGTACTTC

clone_size: many
v_call: TRBV5-1
d_call: TRBD1
j_call: TRBJ1-5
cdr3_aa: CASSLDRGGQPQHF
cdr3_nt: TGCGCCAGCAGCTTGGACAGGGGGGGACAGCCCCAGCATTTT

clone_size: many
v_call: TRBV6-6
d_call: TRBD2
j_call: TRBJ2-2
cdr3_aa: CASTWRESGELFF
cdr3_nt: TGTGCCAGCACGTGGCGGGAGTCCGGGGAGCTGTTTTTT

clone_size: many
v_call: TRBV28
d_call: -
j_call: TRBJ2-3
cdr3_aa: CASSLRMADTQYF
cdr3_nt: TGTGCCAGCAGTCTCAGGATGGCCGATACGCAGTATTTT

clone_size: many
v_call: TRBV5-5
d_call: -
j_call: TRBJ2-1
cdr3_aa: CASSSGTPYNEQFF
cdr3_nt: TGTGCCAGCAGCTCCGGGACACCTTACAATGAGCAGTTCTTC

clone_size: few
v_call: TRBV10-3
d_call: TRBD1
j_call: TRBJ2-1
cdr3_aa: CALVVPGTGVVHNEQFF
cdr3_nt: TGTGCCCTCGTTGTACCCGGGACAGGGGTGGTCCACAATGAGCAGTTCTTC

clone_size: few
v_call: TRBV29-1
d_call: -
j_call: TRBJ1-2
cdr3_aa: CSVDSGLNYGYTF
cdr3_nt: TGCAGCGTTGATTCCGGCTTAAACTATGGCTACACCTTC

clone_size: many
v_call: TRBV11-2
d_call: -
j_call: TRBJ2-1
cdr3_aa: CASSLERSYNEQFF
cdr3_nt: TGTGCCAGCAGCTTAGAACGGTCATACAATGAGCAGTTCTTC

clone_size: -
v_call: TRBV7-2
d_call: -
j_call: TRBJ1-5
cdr3_aa: CASSHPNQPQHF
cdr3_nt: TGTGCCAGCAGCCACCCGAATCAGCCCCAGCATTTT

clone_size: many
v_call: TRBV29-1
d_call: -
j_call: TRBJ1-4
cdr3_aa: CSVAGATNEKLFF
cdr3_nt: TGCAGCGTTGCGGGAGCAACTAATGAAAAACTGTTTTTT

clone_size: -
v_call: TRBV12-3/TRBV12-4
d_call: TRBD2
j_call: TRBJ2-7
cdr3_aa: CASSRGLAGGTLPYEQYF
cdr3_nt: TGTGCCAGCAGTCGCGGACTAGCGGGAGGGACCTTACCGTACGAGCAGTACTTC

clone_size: -
v_call: TRBV5-1
d_call: -
j_call: TRBJ2-4
cdr3_aa: CASSLRGGAGKNIQYF
cdr3_nt: TGCGCCAGCAGCTTGAGGGGGGGCGCTGGCAAAAACATTCAGTACTTC

clone_size: -
v_call: TRBV5-1
d_call: TRBD1
j_call: TRBJ2-3
cdr3_aa: CASSTRQGGDTQYF
cdr3_nt: TGCGCCAGCAGCACAAGACAGGGGGGGGATACGCAGTATTTT

clone_size: many
v_call: TRBV27
d_call: TRBD2
j_call: TRBJ2-1
cdr3_aa: CASSLNSGSSYNEQFF
cdr3_nt: TGTGCCAGCAGTCTCAATAGCGGGAGCTCCTACAATGAGCAGTTCTTC

clone_size: few
v_call: TRBV7-9
d_call: TRBD1
j_call: TRBJ2-2
cdr3_aa: CASSLAWTGVTGELFF
cdr3_nt: TGTGCCAGCAGCTTAGCGTGGACAGGGGTGACCGGGGAGCTGTTTTTT

clone_size: many
v_call: TRBV20-1
d_call: -
j_call: TRBJ1-2
cdr3_aa: CGGTASNYGYTF
cdr3_nt: TGCGGTGGAACAGCCTCTAACTATGGCTACACCTTC

clone_size: many
v_call: TRBV29-1
d_call: TRBD2
j_call: TRBJ2-3
cdr3_aa: CSVRLAGTTDTQYF
cdr3_nt: TGCAGCGTGCGCCTAGCGGGAACCACAGATACGCAGTATTTT

clone_size: few
v_call: TRBV5-5
d_call: TRBD2
j_call: TRBJ2-1
cdr3_aa: CASVPSGNLNEQFF
cdr3_nt: TGTGCCAGTGTACCTAGCGGGAACCTCAATGAGCAGTTCTTC

clone_size: many
v_call: TRBV20-1
d_call: TRBD2
j_call: TRBJ2-7
cdr3_aa: CSARDLVAGLWEQYF
cdr3_nt: TGCAGTGCTAGAGATTTGGTAGCGGGGCTCTGGGAGCAGTACTTC

clone_size: many
v_call: TRBV5-1
d_call: -
j_call: TRBJ1-3
cdr3_aa: CASGSGDSGNTIYF
cdr3_nt: TGCGCCAGCGGTTCTGGCGATTCTGGAAACACCATATATTTT

clone_size: many
v_call: TRBV6-5
d_call: -
j_call: TRBJ1-1
cdr3_aa: CASSYTVMNTEAFF
cdr3_nt: TGTGCCAGCAGTTATACAGTCATGAACACTGAAGCTTTCTTT

clone_size: many
v_call: TRBV10-3
d_call: -
j_call: TRBJ2-7
cdr3_aa: CAISDRTSEQYF
cdr3_nt: TGTGCCATCAGTGATCGTACAAGCGAGCAGTACTTC

clone_size: few
v_call: TRBV2
d_call: TRBD2
j_call: TRBJ2-5
cdr3_aa: CASSETDSGRYTETQYF
cdr3_nt: TGTGCCAGCAGTGAAACGGATAGCGGGAGATATACGGAGACCCAGTACTTC